Given below is one TCR beta chain in context. No antigen is known for it. This entry comes from a study of T cells in Graves' hyperthyroidism and ophthalmopathy. Study-wide results and caveats: Blood shared most expanded thyroid clonotypes above 0.001.

The germline CDR1 and CDR2 sequences are SGHRS and YFSETQ. Trimming took 3 bases from V and 5 from J; bases not matched to a gene: 8. The CDR3 is 16 residues long. Amplification of TCR beta CDR3 regions used RNA as the template. First-round RT-PCR with HTBI primers amplified the TCR CDR3 region. TCRdb itself ran the multiplex PCR reads through MiXCR, one entry per CDR3 protein. The sample contains some 530,000 distinct CDR3 sequences, around a fifth of which appear only once. The chain has TRBV5-1 and TRBJ2-1; 10 bases map to TRBD2. Sequenced sample: blood. The receptor comes from a woman in her 70s with Graves' ophthalmopathy. The CDR3 coding sequence is TGCGCCAGCAGCTCTTTTAGGACTAGCGGCCACAATGAGCAGTTCTTC. Its translation: CASSSFRTSGHNEQFF.